The T cell receptor (beta chain) described here comes from a study of cytomegalovirus exposure and HLA in healthy donors. J was trimmed by 4 bases and V by 6 bases; bases with no gene match: 8. The CDR3 contains 16 residues. Germline values: CDR1 MDHEN, CDR2 SYDVKM. Study findings and constraints: In a later analysis, V- and J-gene trimming of beta chains associated with a DCLRE1C missense variant, replicated independently. The study flagged about 150 TCR beta chains as cytomegalovirus-associated. Rarity held for most TCR sequences, but there were some public TCRs that occurred in many donors. It emerged from a later analysis that several of the most significant clusters appeared to be linked to common viral pathogens.

With regard to this clone: Its target is unknown.

The PCR employed 60 Vbeta primers together with 13 Jbeta primers. Produced via immunoSEQ multiplex PCR; TCRdb's table is partial and in-frame only. The sample contains under 200,000 clones, roughly 80% of which appear only once. The chain employs TRBV28 and TRBJ2-3; 12 nucleotides align to TRBD2. The receptor comes from a woman aged 40 to 55 in good health and CMV-seropositive. The sample comprised PBMCs. The DNA for the CDR3 is TGTGCCAGCAGCCGATGGACTAGCGGGACGGCAGATACGCAGTATTTT. This codes for CASSRWTSGTADTQYF.